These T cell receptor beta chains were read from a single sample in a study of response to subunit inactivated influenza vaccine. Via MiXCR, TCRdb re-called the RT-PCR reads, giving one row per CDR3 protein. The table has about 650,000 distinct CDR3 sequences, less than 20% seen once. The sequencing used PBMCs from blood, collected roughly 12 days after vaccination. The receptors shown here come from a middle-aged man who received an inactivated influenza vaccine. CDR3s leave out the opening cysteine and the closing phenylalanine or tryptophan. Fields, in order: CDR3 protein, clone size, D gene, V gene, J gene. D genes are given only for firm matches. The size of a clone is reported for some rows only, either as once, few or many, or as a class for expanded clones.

SVLRRLNTEAF	.	.	TRBV29-1	TRBJ1-1
ASSPKFDEQF	few	.	TRBV11-3	TRBJ2-1
ASSYSGGYAEAF	.	.	TRBV6-5	TRBJ1-1
ASSQEIIDEQF	few	.	TRBV3-1	TRBJ2-1
ASSERTGSFNYGYT	.	.	TRBV11-2	TRBJ1-2
ASIGLPMNTEAF	.	.	TRBV6-1	TRBJ1-1
ASSLAGDQAYEQY	.	.	TRBV7-2	TRBJ2-7
ASSSILTDRTDTQY	.	.	TRBV12-3/TRBV12-4	TRBJ2-3
ASSERMLNTEAF	few	.	TRBV10-2	TRBJ1-1
ASSPAGSSGNTIY	few	.	TRBV12-3/TRBV12-4	TRBJ1-3
ASSLQGPNYGYT	few	.	TRBV5-6	TRBJ1-2
ASSPPPRSYEQY	.	.	TRBV11-2	TRBJ2-7
ASRSTGSLNTEAF	.	.	TRBV5-1	TRBJ1-1
ASSLVTGSHGYT	few	TRBD1	TRBV5-1	TRBJ1-2
ASSRGDWGNTEAF	.	.	TRBV4-2	TRBJ1-1
ASSLKGGWTQY	.	.	TRBV3-1	TRBJ2-5
ASSPGRPMGEKLF	.	.	TRBV7-8	TRBJ1-4
AVRMSGGPINTGELF	few	TRBD2	TRBV10-3	TRBJ2-2
ASSAEQGSYEQY	many	.	TRBV5-1	TRBJ2-7
SARTGTGVNQPQH	few	TRBD1	TRBV20-1	TRBJ1-5
ASSGRVAGEGTDTQY	.	TRBD2	TRBV9	TRBJ2-3
ASSLVLAVQRVTQY	few	TRBD2	TRBV7-8	TRBJ2-3
ASRSGTPNTEAF	few	.	TRBV6-1	TRBJ1-1
ASSQGVGGEQY	.	.	TRBV4-3	TRBJ2-7
ARSLGLAVQETQY	.	TRBD2	TRBV5-3	TRBJ2-5
SASGTSGHSYNEQF	.	TRBD2	TRBV20-1	TRBJ2-1
ASSQDKRGKGGEAF	few	.	TRBV4-1	TRBJ1-1